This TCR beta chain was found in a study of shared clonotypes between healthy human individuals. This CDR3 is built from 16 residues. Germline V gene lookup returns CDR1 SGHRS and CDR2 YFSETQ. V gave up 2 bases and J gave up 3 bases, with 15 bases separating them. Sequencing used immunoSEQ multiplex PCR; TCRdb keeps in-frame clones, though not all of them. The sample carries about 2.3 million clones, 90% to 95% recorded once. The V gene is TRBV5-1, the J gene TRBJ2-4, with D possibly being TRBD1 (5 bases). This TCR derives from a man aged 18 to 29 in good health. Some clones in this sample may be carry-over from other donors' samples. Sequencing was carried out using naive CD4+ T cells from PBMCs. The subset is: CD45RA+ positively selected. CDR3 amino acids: CASSFLSGMDKNIQYF. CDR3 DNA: TGCGCCAGCAGCTTTCTGTCAGGGATGGACAAAAACATTCAGTACTTC.